Listed below are T cell receptor beta chains from one sample, sequenced in a study of T cells in Graves' hyperthyroidism and ophthalmopathy. TCRdb processed the multiplex PCR reads anew with MiXCR; each CDR3 protein has one entry. The sample shows about 160,000 distinct CDR3 sequences, about 9% of them seen only once. Sequencing input: blood. The receptors originated from a woman younger than 30 with Graves' hyperthyroidism that later progressed to Graves' ophthalmopathy. Both conserved end residues are part of each CDR3. The order of the fields is V gene, J gene, CDR3 protein.

V: TRBV30
J: TRBJ2-3
CDR3: CAWREGTSGRANTQYF

V: TRBV5-1
J: TRBJ2-1
CDR3: CASSLVSGNNEQFF

V: TRBV5-4
J: TRBJ1-1
CDR3: CASSPHGGPRNTEAFF

V: TRBV11-1
J: TRBJ1-1
CDR3: CASSTQGGGLEIFF

V: TRBV20-1
J: TRBJ1-5
CDR3: CSARDVSRESNQPQHF

V: TRBV2
J: TRBJ1-5
CDR3: CASTPTGTPNQPQHF

V: TRBV20-1
J: TRBJ2-1
CDR3: CSAPPTEYNEQFF

V: TRBV29-1
J: TRBJ2-3
CDR3: CSVEESRGTDTQYF

V: TRBV27
J: TRBJ1-1
CDR3: CASSQGTGAEAFF

V: TRBV7-3
J: TRBJ2-1
CDR3: CASSLRPNSYNEQFF

V: TRBV14
J: TRBJ1-6
CDR3: CASSPFQGVDSPLHF

V: TRBV20-1
J: TRBJ1-5
CDR3: CSAPSGPNQPQHF

V: TRBV12-3/TRBV12-4
J: TRBJ1-6
CDR3: CASSLRAPGGANNSPLHF

V: TRBV28
J: TRBJ1-1
CDR3: CASGTGGLLDTEAFF

V: TRBV19
J: TRBJ1-4
CDR3: CASTNREKLFF

V: TRBV6-5
J: TRBJ2-2
CDR3: CASSYSSRDRVREAGELFF

V: TRBV28
J: TRBJ1-1
CDR3: CASGGGILEAFF

V: TRBV20-1
J: TRBJ1-1
CDR3: CSARDPAGMNTEAFF

V: TRBV2
J: TRBJ1-5
CDR3: CASGSQGANQPQHF

V: TRBV29-1
J: TRBJ2-3
CDR3: CSGLGQGSSDTQYF

V: TRBV12-3/TRBV12-4
J: TRBJ2-5
CDR3: CASSLFSETQYF

V: TRBV7-8
J: TRBJ2-5
CDR3: CASSLGEKETQYF

V: TRBV12-5
J: TRBJ2-2
CDR3: CASGTQGPGELFF

V: TRBV4-1
J: TRBJ2-7
CDR3: CASSQERIYEQYF

V: TRBV27
J: TRBJ1-6
CDR3: CASRQKGLLNSPLHF

V: TRBV5-1
J: TRBJ2-3
CDR3: CASSLSGLDTQYF

V: TRBV20-1
J: TRBJ2-3
CDR3: CSAHTSGGPTDTQYF

V: TRBV7-9
J: TRBJ1-1
CDR3: CASSLEGQVTEAFF

V: TRBV29-1
J: TRBJ2-5
CDR3: CSVEWGGRVRETQYF

V: TRBV19
J: TRBJ2-3
CDR3: CATRSTDTQYF

V: TRBV20-1
J: TRBJ2-1
CDR3: CSASRGRNADEQFF